The sequence of this T cell receptor (beta chain) was determined in a study of PD-1 blockade in classical Hodgkin lymphoma (dated by TCRdb to the early 2020s). About the full investigation: Nivolumab dosing was 3 mg/kg intravenously every 2 weeks, continuing until either disease progression or unacceptable toxicity. The study used TCR beta sequencing and CyTOF to define a peripheral blood immune signature of response to PD-1 blockade in classical Hodgkin lymphoma.

The Qiagen DNeasy kit was used to extract genomic DNA both from unsorted PBMCs and from the negatively selected CD4+ and CD8+ fractions. TCR beta CDR3 regions were amplified by immunoSEQ multiplex PCR using primers annealing to V and J segments. Amplification bias was minimized using a synthetic immune receptor repertoire, and residual bias was removed computationally after sequencing. The authors' pipeline ran thus. Custom Python scripts were used to quantify repertoire diversity as the Shannon entropy index. Unsorted, CD4+ and CD8+ repertoires were analyzed separately, except in combined analyses where CD4+ and CD8+ sequences were merged in silico. A clone was considered expanded if an increase in frequency of at least 2-fold after treatment relative to C1D1 was found, and a pseudocount of 0.5 was applied to clones undetected at baseline. Clones with 0 or 1 copy at C1D1 were classified as singleton clones, and clones with 2 or more copies were classified as non-singleton clones. Clones expanded in unsorted samples were labelled as CD4+, CD8+ or unknown by matching protein sequences in sorted samples from the same patient. Diversity changes from C1D1 to C4D1 were tested in paired samples using Wilcoxon tests. The table was pulled from immuneACCESS by TCRdb, which kept in-frame rearrangements only. Such tables lose some clones; where checked, under half of the loss comes from unresolved V genes, and the rest has no known cause. V, J and clone size reflect that table, while D and trimming were determined from the DNA. The sample table lists roughly 140,000 clones, 78% of them with a count of one. Clones ranked in the top ten supply approximately 9.6% of the sample.

What the authors observed across the whole study: Newly diagnosed patients were reported to have lower baseline TCR diversity than healthy donors, and relapsed/refractory patients were reported to have lower baseline TCR diversity still. Only a single clinical trial cohort was studied, and what caused the repertoire differences, possibly disease activity or prior therapy, remained undefined. Trial patients achieving complete response had baseline diversity similar to newly diagnosed patients, whereas partial responders and progressors had significantly lower diversity. Lower diversity was seen in patients whose nivolumab began less than 1 year after ASCT, and these patients were left out of later analyses so that immune reconstitution would not confound the results. CD4+ but not CD8+ TCR diversity rose significantly by C4D1 (p=0.0027 vs p=0.16), most apparent in complete responders (p=0.02).

In regard to this clone: Its antigen remains unidentified. No per-base quality is available; no much larger clone lies one base away.

In light of the paper, this sample's time point label describes: cycle 2 day 1 (C2D1) of nivolumab. All trial patients had relapsed after autologous stem cell transplantation, with cohorts A, B and C differing in prior brentuximab vedotin exposure. The trial cohort comprised approximately 55 patients with relapsed/refractory classical Hodgkin lymphoma whose best overall responses were complete response, partial response or progressive disease. In the multi-cohort phase II CheckMate 205 trial, trial patients received single-agent nivolumab. An independent review committee assessed best overall response by applying the 2007 International Working Group response criteria. Trial PBMCs were collected immediately before nivolumab initiation (C1D1) and during therapy at cycle 2 day 1 and cycle 4 day 1. After peripheral blood was drawn into 8 mL Vacutainer Cell Preparation Tubes, PBMCs were isolated by centrifugation and then cryopreserved.

The cysteine opens and the phenylalanine closes a CDR3 of 17 amino acids. Only the CDR3 region is kept as DNA, spanning 51 bases read in frame from base 1. A distance of 16 bases separates the germline ends of V and J, which lose 2 bases and 0 bases respectively. Reading the germline V gene gives CDR1 MDHEN and CDR2 SYDVKM. This sequence uses TRBV28 and TRBJ1-1; tentative D gene TRBD1, with 5 bases matching. This receptor was taken from a human donor with classical Hodgkin lymphoma. The sample consisted of peripheral blood mononuclear cells (PBMCs), taken before the second cycle of nivolumab. The sequenced DNA is TGTGCCAGCAGTTTACCGGTGGGGGGGGGAATGAACACTGAAGCTTTCTTT. Protein translation: CASSLPVGGGMNTEAFF.